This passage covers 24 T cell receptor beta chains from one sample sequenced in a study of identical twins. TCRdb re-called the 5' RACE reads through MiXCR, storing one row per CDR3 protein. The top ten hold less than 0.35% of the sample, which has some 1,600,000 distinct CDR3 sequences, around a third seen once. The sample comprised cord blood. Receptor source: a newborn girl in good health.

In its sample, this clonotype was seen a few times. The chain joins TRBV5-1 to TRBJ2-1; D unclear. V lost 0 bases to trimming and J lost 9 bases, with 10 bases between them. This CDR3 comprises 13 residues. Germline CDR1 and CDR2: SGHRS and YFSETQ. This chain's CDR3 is CASSLVSGVEQFF. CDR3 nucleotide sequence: TGCGCCAGCAGCTTGGTAAGTGGCGTTGAGCAGTTCTTC.

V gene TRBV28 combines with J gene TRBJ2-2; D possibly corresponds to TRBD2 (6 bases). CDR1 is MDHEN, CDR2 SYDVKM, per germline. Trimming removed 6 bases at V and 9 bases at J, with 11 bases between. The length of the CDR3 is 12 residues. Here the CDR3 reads CASSLTSRELFF. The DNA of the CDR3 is TGTGCCAGCAGCTTGACTAGTCGGGAGCTGTTTTTT.

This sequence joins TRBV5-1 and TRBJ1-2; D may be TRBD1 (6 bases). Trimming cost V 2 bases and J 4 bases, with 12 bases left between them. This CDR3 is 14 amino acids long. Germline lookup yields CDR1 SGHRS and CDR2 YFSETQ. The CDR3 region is CASSLQGLAYGYTF. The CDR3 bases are TGCGCCAGCAGCTTACAGGGACTCGCCTATGGCTACACCTTC.

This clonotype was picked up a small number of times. Written as DNA, the CDR3 is TGCAGCGTTGAAGAAGGGCGGAAGAACACTGAAGCTTTCTTT. Protein: CSVEEGRKNTEAFF. The rearrangement joins TRBV29-1 to TRBJ1-1; D gene unclear. CDR1 and CDR2 from the germline V gene are SQVTM and ANQGSEA. V was cut by 0 bases and J by 1 base, with 9 bases left in between. This CDR3 is 14 amino acids long.

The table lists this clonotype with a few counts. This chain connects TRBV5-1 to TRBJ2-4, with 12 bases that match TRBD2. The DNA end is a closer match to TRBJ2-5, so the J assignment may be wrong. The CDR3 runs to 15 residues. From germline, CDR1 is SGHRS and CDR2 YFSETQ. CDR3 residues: CASSWTSGNGETQYF. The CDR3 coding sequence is TGCGCCAGCAGCTGGACTAGCGGGAATGGAGAGACCCAGTACTTC.

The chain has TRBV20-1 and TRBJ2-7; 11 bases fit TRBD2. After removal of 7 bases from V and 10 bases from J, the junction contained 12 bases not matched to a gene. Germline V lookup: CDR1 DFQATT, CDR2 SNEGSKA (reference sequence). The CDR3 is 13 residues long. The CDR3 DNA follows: TGCAGTGAACGAACTAGCGGGGGCCCGGTCCAGTACTTC. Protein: CSERTSGGPVQYF.

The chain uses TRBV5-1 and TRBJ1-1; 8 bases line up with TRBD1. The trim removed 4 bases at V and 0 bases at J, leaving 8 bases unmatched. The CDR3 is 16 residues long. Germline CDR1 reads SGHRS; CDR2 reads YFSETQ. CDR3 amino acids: CASSVHRGGMNTEAFF. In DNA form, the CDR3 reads TGCGCCAGCAGCGTACACAGGGGGGGGATGAACACTGAAGCTTTCTTT.

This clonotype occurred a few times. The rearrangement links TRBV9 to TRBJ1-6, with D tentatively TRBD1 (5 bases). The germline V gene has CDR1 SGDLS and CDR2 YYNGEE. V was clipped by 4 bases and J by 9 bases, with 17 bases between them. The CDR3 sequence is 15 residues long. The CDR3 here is CASSPFPGRSSPLHF. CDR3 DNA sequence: TGTGCCAGCAGCCCCTTCCCGGGACGCAGTTCACCCCTCCACTTT.

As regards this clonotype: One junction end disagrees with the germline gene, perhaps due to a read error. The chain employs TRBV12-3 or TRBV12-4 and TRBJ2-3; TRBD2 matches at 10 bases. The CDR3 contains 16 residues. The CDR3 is CASSFSLAGEADMQYF. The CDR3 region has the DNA TGTGCCAGCAGTTTCTCCCTAGCGGGGGAAGCAGATATGCAGTATTTT.

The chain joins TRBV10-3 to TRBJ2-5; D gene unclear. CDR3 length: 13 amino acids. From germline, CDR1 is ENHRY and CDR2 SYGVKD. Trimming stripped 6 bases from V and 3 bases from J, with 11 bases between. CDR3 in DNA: TGTGCCATCAGGCGGCATGAGGAAGAGACCCAGTACTTC. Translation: CAIRRHEEETQYF.

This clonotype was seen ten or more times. CDR3 coding DNA: TGCGCCAGCAGCTCCGTTGGTCTAGCCAAAAACATTCAGTACTTC. This translates into CASSSVGLAKNIQYF. This sequence joins TRBV4-1 and TRBJ2-4, with D unclear. V lost 5 bases, J lost 0 bases, and 11 bases lay in between. Germline CDR1 reads MGHRA; CDR2 reads YSYEKL. This CDR3 spans 15 amino acids.

DNA for the CDR3: TGTGCCACCGGGCATCTAGGGGGAAGCACAGATACGCAGTATTTT. Translated: CATGHLGGSTDTQYF. The gene calls are TRBV24-1 and TRBJ2-3, with a weak D call TRBD1 (6 bases). Per the germline V gene, CDR1 is KGHDR and CDR2 is SFDVKD. The V gene lost 9 bases and the J gene lost 0 bases, with 15 bases spanning the gap. The length of the CDR3 is 15 residues.

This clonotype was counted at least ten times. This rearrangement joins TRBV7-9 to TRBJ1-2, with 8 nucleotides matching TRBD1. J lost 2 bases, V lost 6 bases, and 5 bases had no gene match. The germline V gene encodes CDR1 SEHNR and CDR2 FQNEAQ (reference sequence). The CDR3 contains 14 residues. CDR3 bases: TGTGCCAGCAGTTCGACAGGGGCCAACTATGGCTACACCTTC. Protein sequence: CASSSTGANYGYTF.

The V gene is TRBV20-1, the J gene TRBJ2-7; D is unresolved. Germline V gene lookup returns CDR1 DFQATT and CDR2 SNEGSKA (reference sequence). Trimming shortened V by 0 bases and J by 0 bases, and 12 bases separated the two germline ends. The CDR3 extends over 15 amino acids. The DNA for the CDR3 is TGCAGTGCTAGAGATCGAGATAGGCCCTCCTACGAGCAGTACTTC. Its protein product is CSARDRDRPSYEQYF.

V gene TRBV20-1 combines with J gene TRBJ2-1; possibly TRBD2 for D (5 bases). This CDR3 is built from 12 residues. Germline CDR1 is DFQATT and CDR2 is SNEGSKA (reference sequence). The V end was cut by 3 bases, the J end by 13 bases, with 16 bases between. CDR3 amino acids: CSAREPGETQFF. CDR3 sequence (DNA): TGCAGTGCTAGGGAGCCTGGGGAGACCCAGTTCTTC.

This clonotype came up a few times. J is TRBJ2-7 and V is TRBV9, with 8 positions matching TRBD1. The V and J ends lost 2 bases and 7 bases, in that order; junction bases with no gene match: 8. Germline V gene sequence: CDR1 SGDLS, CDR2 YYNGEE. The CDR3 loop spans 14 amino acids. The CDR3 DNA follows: TGTGCCAGCAGCGTTCTCGACAGGGGCAATGAGCAGTACTTC. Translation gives CASSVLDRGNEQYF.

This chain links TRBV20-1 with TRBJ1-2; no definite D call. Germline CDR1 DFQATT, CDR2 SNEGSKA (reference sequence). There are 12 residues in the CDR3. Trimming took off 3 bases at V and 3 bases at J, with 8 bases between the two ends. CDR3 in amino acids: CSASVHDYGYTF. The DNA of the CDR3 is TGCAGTGCTAGCGTACACGACTATGGCTACACCTTC.

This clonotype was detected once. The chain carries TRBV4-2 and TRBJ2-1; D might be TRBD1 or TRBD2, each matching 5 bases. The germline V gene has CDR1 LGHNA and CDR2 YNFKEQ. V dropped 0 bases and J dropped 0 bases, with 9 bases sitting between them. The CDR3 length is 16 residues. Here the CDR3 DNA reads TGTGCCAGCAGCCAAGATCGGGGACCCTCCTACAATGAGCAGTTCTTC. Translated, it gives CASSQDRGPSYNEQFF.

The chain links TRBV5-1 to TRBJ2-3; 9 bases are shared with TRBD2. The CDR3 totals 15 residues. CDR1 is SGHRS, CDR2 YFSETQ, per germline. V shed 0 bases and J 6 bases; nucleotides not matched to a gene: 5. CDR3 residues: CASSLAGTSRDTQYF. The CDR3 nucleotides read TGCGCCAGCAGCTTGGCCGGGACTAGCAGGGATACGCAGTATTTT.

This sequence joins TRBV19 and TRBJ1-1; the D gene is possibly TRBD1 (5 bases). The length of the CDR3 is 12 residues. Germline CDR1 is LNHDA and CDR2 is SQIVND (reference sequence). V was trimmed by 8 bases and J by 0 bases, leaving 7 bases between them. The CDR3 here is CASLGVNTEAFF. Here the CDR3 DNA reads TGTGCCAGTTTAGGGGTGAACACTGAAGCTTTCTTT.

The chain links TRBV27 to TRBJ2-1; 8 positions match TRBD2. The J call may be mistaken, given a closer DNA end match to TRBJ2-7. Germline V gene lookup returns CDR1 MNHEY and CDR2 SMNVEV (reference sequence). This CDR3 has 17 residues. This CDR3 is CASSPAIGLAFYNEQYF. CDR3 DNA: TGTGCCAGCAGTCCCGCCATCGGACTAGCCTTCTACAATGAGCAGTACTTC.

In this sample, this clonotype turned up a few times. CDR3 residues: CASSGNGIGGPQEQYF. The CDR3 nucleotides read TGTGCCAGCAGCGGGAATGGAATCGGGGGCCCTCAAGAGCAGTACTTC. The rearrangement uses TRBV6-2 or TRBV6-3 and TRBJ2-5; D tentatively fits TRBD1 or TRBD2 (6 bases each). CDR3 size: 16 residues. Germline V CDR1 and CDR2: MNHEY, SVGEGT. The V end was cut by 6 bases, the J end by 11 bases, with 28 bases between.

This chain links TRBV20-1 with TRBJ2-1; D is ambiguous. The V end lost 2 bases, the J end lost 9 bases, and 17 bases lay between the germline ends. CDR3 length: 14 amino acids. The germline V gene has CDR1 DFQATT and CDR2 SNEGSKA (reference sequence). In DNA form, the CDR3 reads TGCAGTGCTAGAAGTCTCGAAGTTGCGAGTGAGCAGTTCTTC. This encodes CSARSLEVASEQFF.

For the CDR3, the DNA is TGTGCCAGCAGCCCAGACAGGGCCAGCCTCTATGGCTACACCTTC. Its translation is CASSPDRASLYGYTF. The chain employs TRBV5-6 and TRBJ1-2; 7 bases fit TRBD1. Germline CDR1 reads SGHDT; CDR2 reads YYEEEE. The CDR3 contains 15 residues. Germline trimming cut 4 bases from V and 4 bases from J; bases unmatched to any gene: 10.